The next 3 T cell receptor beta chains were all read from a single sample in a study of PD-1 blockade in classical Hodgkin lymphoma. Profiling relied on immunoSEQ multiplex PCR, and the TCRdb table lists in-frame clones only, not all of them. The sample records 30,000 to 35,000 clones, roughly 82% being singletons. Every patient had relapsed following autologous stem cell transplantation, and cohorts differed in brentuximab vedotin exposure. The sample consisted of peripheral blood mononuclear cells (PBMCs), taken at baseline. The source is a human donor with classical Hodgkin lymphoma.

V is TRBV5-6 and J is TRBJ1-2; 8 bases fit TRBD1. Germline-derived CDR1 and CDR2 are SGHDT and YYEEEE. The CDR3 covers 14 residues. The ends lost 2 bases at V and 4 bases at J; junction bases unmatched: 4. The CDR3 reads CASSFSGGGYGYTF. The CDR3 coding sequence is TGTGCCAGCAGCTTCTCAGGGGGCGGCTATGGCTACACCTTC. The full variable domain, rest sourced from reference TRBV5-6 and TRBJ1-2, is DAGVTQSPTHLIKTRGQQVTLRCSPKSGHDTVSWYQQALGQGPQFIFQYYEEEERQRGNFPDRFSGHQFPNYSSELNVNALLLGDSALYLCASSFSGGGYGYTFGSGTRLTVV.

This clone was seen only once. This CDR3 is CASSLAFLVQETQYF. The CDR3, as DNA: TGCGCCAGCAGCTTGGCTTTCCTCGTCCAAGAGACCCAGTACTTC. V is TRBV5-1 and J is TRBJ2-5; D is ambiguous. V gave up 0 bases and J gave up 1 base, with 10 bases separating them. This CDR3 comprises 15 residues. Germline CDR1 reads SGHRS; CDR2 reads YFSETQ.

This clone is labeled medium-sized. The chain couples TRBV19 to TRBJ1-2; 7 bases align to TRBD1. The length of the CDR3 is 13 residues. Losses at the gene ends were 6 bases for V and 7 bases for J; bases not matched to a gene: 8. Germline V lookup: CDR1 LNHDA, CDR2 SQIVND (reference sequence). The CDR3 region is CASSVQGIGGYTF. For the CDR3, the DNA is TGTGCCAGTAGCGTACAGGGGATTGGTGGCTACACCTTC. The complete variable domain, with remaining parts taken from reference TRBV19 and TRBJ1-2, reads DGGITQSPKYLFRKEGQNVTLSCEQNLNHDAMYWYRQDPGQGLRLIYYSQIVNDFQKGDIAEGYSVSREKKESFPLTVTSAQKNPTAFYLCASSVQGIGGYTFGSGTRLTVV.